The 25 T cell receptor beta chains below all came from one sample that was sequenced in a study of post-analysis software for immune sequencing data. Study-wide findings and caveats: TRBV5-6, TRBV5-1 and TRBV20-1 belonged to a set of about five TRBV segments that were more frequent in patients than controls.

These receptors' antigens are unknown. Presence of unique molecular identifiers characterized the TCR beta cDNA libraries. TCRdb reprocessed the PCR reads with MiXCR, giving one entry per CDR3 protein. This sample has 700,000 to 900,000 distinct CDR3 sequences; 40% to 55% occur once, and the top ten carry 4.9%. Sequencing was carried out using blood. These receptors were obtained from a girl aged 10 to 17 with multiple sclerosis.

The chain employs TRBV27 and TRBJ2-1, with 15 positions matching TRBD2. Germline V lookup: CDR1 MNHEY, CDR2 SMNVEV (reference sequence). Trimming removed 5 bases from V and 8 bases from J; junction bases left unmatched: 7. The CDR3 spans 16 residues. The CDR3 protein is CASSTGTSGRLDEQFF. The CDR3 DNA reads TGTGCCAGCAGTACCGGGACTAGCGGGAGGTTGGATGAGCAGTTCTTC.

DNA of the CDR3: TGCAGTGCCCCGGACAGTTCTAGCTCCTACGAGCAGTACTTC. Encoded protein: CSAPDSSSSYEQYF. The rearrangement uses TRBV20-1 and TRBJ2-7; possible D gene TRBD1, 6 bases. The V end lost 6 bases, the J end lost 0 bases, and 15 bases lay between the germline ends. CDR3 size: 14 residues. Looked up from germline, CDR1 is DFQATT and CDR2 is SNEGSKA (reference sequence).

This clonotype was detected a few times. The chain is built from TRBV7-8 and TRBJ2-7, with 8 positions matching TRBD2. Trimming cost V 5 bases and J 3 bases; bases outside gene matches: 9. Looked up from germline, CDR1 is SGHVS and CDR2 is FQNEAQ. The CDR3 runs to 15 residues. The CDR3 sequence is CASSTKRERDYEQYF. The CDR3 nucleotides read TGTGCCAGCAGCACAAAGCGGGAGAGAGACTACGAGCAGTACTTC.

The genes are TRBV20-1 and TRBJ2-2; 11 bases map to TRBD2. Unmatched junction bases numbered 2, after V lost 5 bases and J lost 0 bases. The germline V gene has CDR1 DFQATT and CDR2 SNEGSKA (reference sequence). There are 15 residues in the CDR3. CDR3 nucleotide sequence: TGCAGTGCTGGTAGCGGGAGGGCGAACACCGGGGAGCTGTTTTTT. Its translation is CSAGSGRANTGELFF.

The chain joins TRBV6-6 to TRBJ2-7; 9 bases line up with TRBD1. After removal of 6 bases from V and 6 bases from J, the junction contained 12 bases not matched to a gene. This CDR3 has 15 amino acids. The germline CDR1 and CDR2 sequences are MNHNY and SVGAGI (reference sequence). CDR3 sequence: CASRGDRVASLEQYF. The DNA of the CDR3 is TGTGCCAGCAGGGGGGACAGGGTGGCGTCCCTCGAGCAGTACTTC.

This rearrangement joins TRBV15 to TRBJ2-1; D remains ambiguous. CDR3 length: 12 amino acids. The V end lost 8 bases, the J end lost 5 bases, and 10 bases lay between the germline ends. Looked up from germline, CDR1 is LNHNV and CDR2 is YYDKDF (reference sequence). For the CDR3, the DNA is TGTGCCACCGGTGGCCGAAACAATGAGCAGTTCTTC. This translates into CATGGRNNEQFF.

This clonotype was recorded a few times. The V call is TRBV12-3 or TRBV12-4, the J call TRBJ1-1; D uncertain. The CDR3 is made up of 14 amino acids. The V end lost 4 bases, the J end lost 1 base, and 10 bases lay between the germline ends. The CDR3 here is CASSSCGGNTEAFF. CDR3 in DNA: TGTGCCAGCAGTTCCTGTGGAGGGAACACTGAAGCTTTCTTT.

The chain recombines TRBV20-1 with TRBJ2-3; TRBD2 matches at 8 bases. With V trimmed by 3 bases and J by 3 bases, 5 bases remained unmatched. This CDR3 region has 14 residues. CDR1 DFQATT and CDR2 SNEGSKA come from the germline V gene (reference sequence). The CDR3 reads CSASSGILTDTQYF. CDR3 in DNA: TGCAGTGCTAGTAGCGGGATCCTAACAGATACGCAGTATTTT.

V and J are TRBV12-3 or TRBV12-4 and TRBJ2-5; TRBD2 might be the D (6 bases). V was pared by 3 bases and J by 0 bases, with 14 bases between. This CDR3 comprises 16 residues. This CDR3 reads CASSFFGGTYQETQYF. In nucleotides, the CDR3 is TGTGCCAGCAGTTTCTTCGGAGGGACGTACCAAGAGACCCAGTACTTC.

This clonotype has just a few counts. This chain uses TRBV12-3 or TRBV12-4 with TRBJ2-4; D is possibly TRBD1 or TRBD2 (5 bases each). The J call may be faulty, since TRBJ2-7 better matches the DNA end. The CDR3 covers 13 residues. Here the CDR3 reads CASNRGPGLEQYF. The CDR3 bases are TGTGCCAGCAATCGGGGTCCAGGGCTCGAGCAGTACTTC.

CDR3 coding DNA: TGTGCCAGCAGCTTAGTATGGGACACACAAGAGACCCAGTACTTC. This translates into CASSLVWDTQETQYF. The V call is TRBV7-2, the J call TRBJ2-5, with D tentatively TRBD1 (6 bases). Germline CDR1 and CDR2: SGHTA and FQGNSA. The CDR3 consists of 15 residues. V shed 1 base and J shed 2 bases, with 11 bases lying between them.

This clonotype was picked up a small number of times. The V gene is TRBV29-1, the J gene TRBJ1-1; D ambiguous. CDR1 and CDR2 from the germline V gene are SQVTM and ANQGSEA. This CDR3 region has 14 residues. V was cut by 4 bases and J by 2 bases, with 14 bases left in between. The CDR3 DNA follows: TGCAGCGTTGCCCTAGGTGCGTCAAACACTGAAGCTTTCTTT. This gives the protein CSVALGASNTEAFF.

The chain is built from TRBV12-3 or TRBV12-4 and TRBJ2-7, with D tentatively TRBD1 (5 bases). Trimming stripped 1 base from V and 7 bases from J, with 14 bases between. The CDR3 has 14 amino acids. The CDR3 sequence is CASSLVQGTQEQYF. The CDR3 region has the DNA TGTGCCAGCAGTTTAGTGCAGGGCACTCAGGAGCAGTACTTC.

The V gene is TRBV12-3 or TRBV12-4, the J gene TRBJ2-5; tentative D call: TRBD2 (6 bases). The V and J ends lost 6 bases and 5 bases respectively, with 16 bases between them. This CDR3 has 14 amino acids. CDR3 in DNA: TGTGCCAGCAGCGGGACTCGCAGTGGGGAGACCCAGTACTTC. Its translation is CASSGTRSGETQYF.

This clonotype was observed a handful of times. This chain uses TRBV5-1 with TRBJ1-2; D call uncertain. CDR1 and CDR2 from the germline V gene are SGHRS and YFSETQ. V was clipped by 4 bases and J by 3 bases, with 16 bases between them. The CDR3 is made up of 15 amino acids. In DNA, the CDR3 is TGCGCCAGCAGCCCGGACGGCAGCGGCTACTATGGCTACACCTTC. Protein sequence: CASSPDGSGYYGYTF.

The rearrangement links TRBV5-1 to TRBJ1-1, with D maybe TRBD1 (6 bases). The germline CDR1 and CDR2 sequences are SGHRS and YFSETQ. Trimming left V 4 bases short and J 3 bases short, with 13 bases between. The CDR3 has 14 amino acids. In nucleotides, the CDR3 is TGCGCCAGCAGCCCGATCCCAGGGGACACTGAAGCTTTCTTT. Protein: CASSPIPGDTEAFF. Looking up the rest from reference TRBV5-1 and TRBJ1-1 gives the full variable domain: KAGVTQTPRYLIKTRGQQVTLSCSPISGHRSVSWYQQTPGQGLQFLFEYFSETQRNKGNFPGRFSGRQFSNSRSEMNVSTLELGDSALYLCASSPIPGDTEAFFGQGTRLTVV.

This clonotype was detected a few times. The chain links TRBV30 to TRBJ1-2, with D perhaps matching TRBD1 (5 bases). V was pared by 2 bases and J by 0 bases, with 7 bases between. CDR1 GTSNPN and CDR2 SVGIG come from the germline V gene (reference sequence). This CDR3 is 13 amino acids long. CDR3 protein: CAWSTGANYGYTF. CDR3 nucleotides: TGTGCCTGGAGTACGGGGGCTAACTATGGCTACACCTTC.

The CDR3: CASSMVRQGINQPQHF. The DNA for the CDR3 is TGTGCCAGTAGTATGGTAAGGCAGGGGATCAATCAGCCCCAGCATTTT. The rearrangement links TRBV19 to TRBJ1-5; perhaps TRBD1 as D (6 bases). CDR1 is LNHDA, CDR2 SQIVND, per germline (reference sequence). V was trimmed by 3 bases and J by 3 bases, leaving 15 bases between them. The CDR3 has 16 amino acids.

This clonotype was observed a few times. The CDR3 DNA reads TGTGCCAGCAGCTTTGGACAGGGAGGGGATACGCAGTATTTT. It encodes CASSFGQGGDTQYF. The genes are TRBV7-6 and TRBJ2-3; D is perhaps TRBD1 (8 bases). Trimming removed 3 bases at V and 6 bases at J, with 13 bases between. This CDR3 comprises 14 residues. Germline V lookup: CDR1 SGHVS, CDR2 FNYEAQ.

The V gene is TRBV7-8, the J gene TRBJ2-1, with 7 bases fitting TRBD2. V was pared by 1 base and J by 10 bases, with 7 bases of the junction left unmatched. Germline V CDR1 and CDR2: SGHVS, FQNEAQ. The length of the CDR3 is 14 residues. Here the CDR3 reads CASSLVPSAGEQFF. CDR3 nucleotides: TGTGCCAGCAGCTTAGTCCCTTCAGCGGGAGAGCAGTTCTTC.

J is TRBJ1-2 and V is TRBV4-1; D not resolved. CDR1 is MGHRA, CDR2 YSYEKL, per germline. V shed 1 base and J shed 4 bases, with 13 bases lying between them. The CDR3 runs 15 residues. The CDR3 region has the DNA TGCGCCAGCAGCCAAGGACCCCACGACCTCTATGGCTACACCTTC. Encoded protein: CASSQGPHDLYGYTF.

This clonotype was seen a few times. The chain employs TRBV4-1 and TRBJ1-5; tentatively, D is TRBD1 (5 bases). CDR1 is MGHRA and CDR2 is YSYEKL in the germline V gene. V was clipped by 1 base and J by 6 bases, with 10 bases between them. The CDR3 covers 14 residues. The DNA of the CDR3 is TGCGCCAGCAGCCAAGGGATGAGGGGTCAGCCCCAGCATTTT. It encodes CASSQGMRGQPQHF.

This clonotype turned up a few times. This chain joins TRBV9 and TRBJ2-6, with 7 bases identical to TRBD1. The V and J ends lost 3 bases and 0 bases, in that order; junction bases with no gene match: 12. This CDR3 is built from 19 residues. The germline V gene has CDR1 SGDLS and CDR2 YYNGEE. CDR3 in DNA: TGTGCCAGCAGCGCCAGACAGGGACCGCCCCTCTCTGGGGCCAACGTCCTGACTTTC. Encoded protein: CASSARQGPPLSGANVLTF.

The rearrangement uses TRBV4-3 and TRBJ2-1; 7 bases are shared with TRBD2. Germline lookup yields CDR1 LGHNA and CDR2 YSLEER. The CDR3 is 14 amino acids. J lost 7 bases, V lost 0 bases, and 3 bases had no gene match. Here the CDR3 reads CASSQDPRGNEQFF. As DNA, the CDR3 is TGCGCCAGCAGCCAAGATCCGCGGGGGAATGAGCAGTTCTTC.

The J gene is TRBJ2-7, the V gene TRBV20-1, with 8 bases matching TRBD2. Germline-derived CDR1 and CDR2 are DFQATT and SNEGSKA (reference sequence). The trim removed 4 bases at V and 4 bases at J, leaving 9 bases unmatched. The CDR3 is 14 amino acids. As DNA, the CDR3 is TGCAGTGCTACACTAGTAGCGGGGCATTACGAGCAGTACTTC. Its protein product is CSATLVAGHYEQYF.